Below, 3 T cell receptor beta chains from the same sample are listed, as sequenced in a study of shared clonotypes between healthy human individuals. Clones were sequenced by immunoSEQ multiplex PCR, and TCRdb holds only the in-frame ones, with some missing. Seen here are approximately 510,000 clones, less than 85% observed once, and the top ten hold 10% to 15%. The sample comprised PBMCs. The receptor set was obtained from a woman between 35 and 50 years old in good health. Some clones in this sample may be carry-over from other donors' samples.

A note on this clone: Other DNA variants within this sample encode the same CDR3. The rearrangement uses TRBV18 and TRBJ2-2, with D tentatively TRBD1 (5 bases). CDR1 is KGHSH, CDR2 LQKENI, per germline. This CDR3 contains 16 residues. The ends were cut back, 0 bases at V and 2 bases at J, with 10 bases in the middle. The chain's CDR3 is CASSPPAGPNTGELFF. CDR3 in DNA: TGTGCCAGCTCACCACCGGCAGGGCCCAACACCGGGGAGCTGTTTTTT.

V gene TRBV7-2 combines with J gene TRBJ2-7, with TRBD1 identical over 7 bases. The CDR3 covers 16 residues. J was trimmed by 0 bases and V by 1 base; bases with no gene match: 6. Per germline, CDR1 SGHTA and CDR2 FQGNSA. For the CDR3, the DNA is TGTGCCAGCAGCTTAGTCGGACAGGTCCTCTCCTACGAGCAGTACTTC. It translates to CASSLVGQVLSYEQYF. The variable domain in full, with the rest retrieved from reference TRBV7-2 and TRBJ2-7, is GAGVSQSPSNKVTEKGKDVELRCDPISGHTALYWYRQSLGQGLEFLIYFQGNSAPDKSGLPSDRFSAERTGGSVSTLTIQRTQQEDSAVYLCASSLVGQVLSYEQYFGPGTRLTVT.

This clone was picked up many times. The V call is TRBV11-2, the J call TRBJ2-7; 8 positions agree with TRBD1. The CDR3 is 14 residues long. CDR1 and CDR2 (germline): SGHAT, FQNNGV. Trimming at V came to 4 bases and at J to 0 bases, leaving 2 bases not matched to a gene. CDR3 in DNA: TGTGCCAGCAGCTGGACAGGGAACTCCTACGAGCAGTACTTC. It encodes CASSWTGNSYEQYF. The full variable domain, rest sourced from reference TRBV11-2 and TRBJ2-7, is EAGVAQSPRYKIIEKRQSVAFWCNPISGHATLYWYQQILGQGPKLLIQFQNNGVVDDSQLPKDRFSAERLKGVDSTLKIQPAKLEDSAVYLCASSWTGNSYEQYFGPGTRLTVT.